This T cell receptor beta chain was recovered during a study of blood T cells in healthy people across ages. Looking at the study overall: Using template switching, researchers captured about one barcoded beta molecule for each two T cells. Regarding the study as a whole: Per million T cells, TCR beta diversity dropped roughly linearly as age increased.

CDR3 length: 12 residues. Germline-derived CDR1 and CDR2 are MNHEY and SVGEGT. V was clipped by 6 bases and J by 12 bases, with 15 bases between them. This clonotype was seen a handful of times. Its specificity is unknown. Sample-barcoded 5' priming and a J-beta primer mix drove a second PCR of about 7 to 12 cycles. Every cDNA molecule carried a tag from a template-switch adaptor bearing 12 random nucleotides. TCRdb reprocessed the 5' RACE reads via MiXCR and lists one record per CDR3 protein. The repertoire includes around 1.1 million distinct CDR3 sequences, approximately 38% of them detected once, and about 12% sits in the top ten. Each donor had 7.5 to 10 milliliters of peripheral blood drawn.

Sequences were obtained from blood. V and J are TRBV6-2 or TRBV6-3 and TRBJ1-5; weak D call: TRBD1 (6 bases). This TCR was recovered from a man aged 18 to 30 in good health. CDR3 nucleotides: TGTGCCAGCAGCCTGACAGGTGGACTCCAGCATTTT. It yields the protein CASSLTGGLQHF.